This record concerns one TCR beta chain sequence. The data are from a study of T cell responses to AZD1222 COVID-19 vaccine. Sequenced by immunoSEQ multiplex PCR; TCRdb stores in-frame clones only, minus some. The sample consists of more than 95,000 clones, around 89% of them appearing once. CDR1 is SGHTA, CDR2 FQGNSA, per germline. This CDR3 region has 14 residues. With 4 bases clipped from V and 7 bases from J, the junction kept 8 bases outside the gene matches. The receptor was isolated from an adult in good health. This specimen consisted of peripheral blood, obtained on day 0 of AZD1222 vaccination. The chain has TRBV7-2 and TRBJ1-1; 8 bases match TRBD1. The CDR3, as DNA: TGTGCCAGCAGCTCACGGACAGGGAAAATTGAAGCTTTCTTT. As protein: CASSSRTGKIEAFF.